These 7 T cell receptor beta chains share one sample of origin, sequenced in a study of radiotherapy plus CTLA-4 blockade in lung cancer. Sequenced by immunoSEQ multiplex PCR; TCRdb stores in-frame clones only, minus some. Of over 80,000 clones in the sample, 83% were seen once. The starting material was peripheral blood, obtained from a patient treated with radiotherapy plus ipilimumab. The receptors shown here come from a human donor with non-small cell lung cancer who had stable disease on radiotherapy plus ipilimumab.

The rearrangement joins TRBV5-4 to TRBJ2-3, with D possibly being TRBD2 (6 bases). Looked up from germline, CDR1 is SGHNT and CDR2 is YYREEE (reference sequence). Trimming stripped 4 bases from V and 1 base from J, with 10 bases between. The CDR3 length is 14 residues. The CDR3 protein is CASSPPGGTDTQYF. CDR3 DNA sequence: TGTGCCAGCAGCCCCCCGGGGGGCACAGATACGCAGTATTTT.

The chain links TRBV11-1 to TRBJ1-1; no firm D call. V lost 3 bases and J lost 3, with 8 bases in between. The CDR3 extends over 13 amino acids. Germline V gives CDR1 SGHAT, CDR2 FQDESV (reference sequence). In DNA, the CDR3 is TGTGCCAGCAGCTTTGGAGTTCACACTGAAGCTTTCTTT. This gives the protein CASSFGVHTEAFF.

The V call is TRBV29-1, the J call TRBJ1-2, with 8 bases aligning to TRBD1. Unmatched junction bases numbered 7, after V lost 4 bases and J lost 3 bases. The CDR3 consists of 14 residues. The germline gives CDR1 SQVTM, CDR2 ANQGSEA. The CDR3: CSVVVQDRDYGYTF. The DNA of the CDR3 is TGCAGCGTTGTGGTGCAGGACAGGGACTATGGCTACACCTTC.

Notes on this clone: One end of the junction is discordant with germline, which a read error may explain. The rearrangement links TRBV7-2 to TRBJ1-3; D gene ambiguous. This CDR3 has 14 residues. Germline V gene data show CDR1 as SGHTA and CDR2 as FQGNSA. DNA for the CDR3: TGTGCCGGCAGCTCCCGTTTCTCTGGAAACACCATATATTTT. Translation: CAGSSRFSGNTIYF.

This clone was detected only once. The rearrangement links TRBV7-3 to TRBJ1-2; tentative D call: TRBD1 (5 bases). CDR1 is SGHTA and CDR2 is FQGTGA in the germline V gene. V was pared by 2 bases and J by 9 bases, with 19 bases between. The CDR3 runs 15 residues. CDR3 sequence reads: CASSLDPQDRVSYTF. The CDR3 coding sequence is TGTGCCAGCAGCTTAGACCCACAGGATCGGGTCAGCTACACCTTC.

The genes are TRBV28 and TRBJ2-2; D gene unclear. Germline CDR1 reads MDHEN; CDR2 reads SYDVKM. V shed 5 bases and J shed 5 bases, with 9 bases lying between them. The CDR3 totals 13 residues. In nucleotides, the CDR3 is TGTGCCAGCAGTCGACCACCGACCGGGGAGCTGTTTTTT. Translated: CASSRPPTGELFF.

The chain employs TRBV7-3 and TRBJ2-5; D is undetermined. CDR1 SGHTA and CDR2 FQGTGA come from the germline V gene. CDR3 length: 15 residues. Trimming took 3 bases from V and 4 from J, leaving 15 bases between them. In DNA form, the CDR3 reads TGTGCCAGCAGCTTGGGCAGCAATTCGGGAGAGACCCAGTACTTC. This sequence encodes CASSLGSNSGETQYF.